These T cell receptor beta chains were read from a single sample in a study of shared clonotypes between healthy human individuals. TCRdb's copy holds only in-frame clones and misses some; the assay was immunoSEQ multiplex PCR. The sample has millions of clones; just over 90% are singletons. The sample comprised naive CD8+ T cells from PBMCs. The receptors were gathered from a man aged 18 to 30 in good health. Some clones in this sample may be carry-over from other donors' samples. CDR3s include the opening cysteine and the closing phenylalanine or tryptophan. Fields, in order: D gene, V gene, J gene, CDR3 DNA, CDR3 protein. D genes are given only for firm matches.

d_call: -
v_call: TRBV27
j_call: TRBJ1-5
cdr3_nt: TGTGCCATCCCTCGACACCTTAGCAATCAGCCCCAGCATTTT
cdr3_aa: CAIPRHLSNQPQHF

d_call: -
v_call: TRBV2
j_call: TRBJ1-5
cdr3_nt: TGTGCCAGCAGCTCTCCCCTTATCCCAAATCAGCCCCAGCATTTT
cdr3_aa: CASSSPLIPNQPQHF

d_call: -
v_call: TRBV20-1
j_call: TRBJ1-1
cdr3_nt: TGCAGTGTTGACCGGACAGCCGAAGCTTTCTTT
cdr3_aa: CSVDRTAEAFF

d_call: TRBD1
v_call: TRBV7-9
j_call: TRBJ1-2
cdr3_nt: TGTGCCAGCAGCTTAAAGGGACAGGGGGACAAAGACTTC
cdr3_aa: CASSLKGQGDKDF

d_call: -
v_call: TRBV7-9
j_call: TRBJ2-7
cdr3_nt: TGTGCCAGCAGCAGCAGGGACATCTCCTACGAGCAGTACTTC
cdr3_aa: CASSSRDISYEQYF

d_call: TRBD1
v_call: TRBV2
j_call: TRBJ2-3
cdr3_nt: TGTGCCAGCAGTCTCAGGGGACAGCCAACCCGCACAGATACGCAGTATTTT
cdr3_aa: CASSLRGQPTRTDTQYF

d_call: -
v_call: TRBV7-9
j_call: TRBJ2-1
cdr3_nt: TGTGCCAGCAGCCCGTACGACAGGCCTAATGAGCAGTTCTTC
cdr3_aa: CASSPYDRPNEQFF

d_call: TRBD1
v_call: TRBV2
j_call: TRBJ1-1
cdr3_nt: TGTGCCAGCGTCCGGGACAGAAATACTGAAGCTTTCTTT
cdr3_aa: CASVRDRNTEAFF

d_call: -
v_call: TRBV20-1
j_call: TRBJ1-2
cdr3_nt: TGCAGTGCTCCCGGTGGCTACATCTTC
cdr3_aa: CSAPGGYIF

d_call: -
v_call: TRBV27
j_call: TRBJ2-3
cdr3_nt: TGTGCCAGCAGTTGGGGACGCCGCCGCACAGATACGCAGTATTTT
cdr3_aa: CASSWGRRRTDTQYF

d_call: -
v_call: TRBV7-9
j_call: TRBJ2-3
cdr3_nt: TGTGCCAGCAGCCCCGATTTGCTAGCATATACGCAGTATTTT
cdr3_aa: CASSPDLLAYTQYF